The 18 T cell receptor beta chains presented below share a single source sample, sequenced in a study of cytomegalovirus exposure and HLA in healthy donors. Researchers ran the PCR with 60 Vbeta and 13 Jbeta primers. Method: immunoSEQ multiplex PCR; TCRdb's copy keeps in-frame clones and lacks some. The table lists about 190,000 clones, over 70% of them singletons. Sequenced input: PBMCs. The receptors derive from a woman younger than 45 in good health and CMV-seropositive.

The V and J genes are TRBV4-1 and TRBJ2-3; no reliable D call. CDR1 is MGHRA and CDR2 is YSYEKL in the germline V gene. Trimming pared 0 bases from V and 4 bases from J, leaving 14 bases between. CDR3 size: 16 residues. The CDR3 reads CASSQDARPESDTQYF. Written as DNA, the CDR3 is TGCGCCAGCAGCCAAGACGCCAGGCCCGAATCAGATACGCAGTATTTT.

The rearrangement uses TRBV6-6 and TRBJ1-1; D is ambiguous. V was clipped by 2 bases and J by 0 bases, with 10 bases between them. Germline V lookup: CDR1 MNHNY, CDR2 SVGAGI (reference sequence). The CDR3 loop spans 15 amino acids. The CDR3 sequence is CASSYGDILNTEAFF. The CDR3, as DNA: TGTGCCAGCAGTTACGGTGACATTTTGAACACTGAAGCTTTCTTT.

The chain recombines TRBV7-9 with TRBJ1-1, with D unresolved. CDR3 length: 13 amino acids. V lost 1 base and J 4 bases, leaving 7 bases between the germline ends. Germline-derived CDR1 and CDR2 are SEHNR and FQNEAQ (reference sequence). The DNA of the CDR3 is TGTGCCAGCAGCTTAGAATCGGGCACTGAAGCTTTCTTT. Translation gives CASSLESGTEAFF. Complete variable domain (other parts from reference TRBV7-9 and TRBJ1-1): DTGVSQNPRHKITKRGQNVTFRCDPISEHNRLYWYRQTLGQGPEFLTYFQNEAQLEKSRLLSDRFSAERPKGSFSTLEIQRTEQGDSAMYLCASSLESGTEAFFGQGTRLTVV.

The chain's CDR3 is CASSPGKSGYTF. The CDR3 region has the DNA TGTGCCAGCAGCCCAGGGAAGTCTGGCTACACCTTC. The V gene is TRBV25-1, the J gene TRBJ1-2; D is possibly TRBD1 (5 bases). The CDR3 is made up of 12 amino acids. The V end was cut by 6 bases, the J end by 7 bases, with 12 bases between. Per germline, CDR1 MGHDK and CDR2 SYGVNS.

The chain joins TRBV7-9 to TRBJ2-7, with TRBD1 matching 7 bases. This CDR3 contains 15 residues. V gave up 5 bases and J gave up 2 bases; unmatched junction bases: 9. Germline V gene lookup returns CDR1 SEHNR and CDR2 FQNEAQ (reference sequence). CDR3 residues: CASSERDSFAYEQYF. CDR3 nucleotides: TGTGCCAGCAGCGAGAGGGACAGTTTCGCCTACGAGCAGTACTTC.

The chain has TRBV5-1 and TRBJ1-1; 10 nucleotides align to TRBD1. CDR1 is SGHRS and CDR2 is YFSETQ in the germline V gene. The V segment lost 4 bases and the J segment 6 bases; nucleotides outside the gene matches: 9. The CDR3 runs 15 residues. The CDR3: CASSQSGQGLSEAFF. The DNA for the CDR3 is TGCGCCAGCAGCCAATCGGGACAGGGGCTTTCTGAAGCTTTCTTT.

The V and J genes are TRBV28 and TRBJ2-5; D might be TRBD2 (5 bases). The germline gives CDR1 MDHEN, CDR2 SYDVKM. This CDR3 is 14 amino acids long. The V end lost 5 bases, the J end lost 5 bases, and 15 bases lay between the germline ends. The CDR3 bases are TGTGCCAGCAGTCCCGGGTCCCCGGGGGAGACCCAGTACTTC. It specifies CASSPGSPGETQYF.

The chain links TRBV28 to TRBJ1-3, with D unclear. CDR3 length: 14 amino acids. Germline CDR1 MDHEN, CDR2 SYDVKM. The V end lost 5 bases, the J end lost 0 bases, and 8 bases lay between the germline ends. In DNA, the CDR3 is TGTGCCAGCAGTGTCACGAGCTCTGGAAACACCATATATTTT. Amino acids: CASSVTSSGNTIYF.

The chain couples TRBV19 to TRBJ2-7; a weak D match, TRBD1 (5 bases). The germline CDR1 and CDR2 sequences are LNHDA and SQIVND (reference sequence). The CDR3 consists of 13 residues. Trimming shortened V by 4 bases and J by 6 bases, and 13 bases separated the two germline ends. CDR3 region: CASSNYQGGEQYF. The CDR3 DNA reads as TGTGCCAGTAGTAACTATCAGGGTGGCGAGCAGTACTTC.

The chain couples TRBV2 to TRBJ2-3; D is unclear. The germline V gene has CDR1 SNHLY and CDR2 FYNNEI. The CDR3 extends over 14 amino acids. Trimming pared 7 bases from V and 0 bases from J, leaving 11 bases between. The CDR3 sequence: CASTTRSSTDTQYF. DNA of the CDR3: TGTGCCAGCACCACGAGGTCTAGCACAGATACGCAGTATTTT.

This clone was found once. This rearrangement joins TRBV11-2 to TRBJ2-7; 7 bases fit TRBD1. The germline V gene encodes CDR1 SGHAT and CDR2 FQNNGV. This CDR3 contains 15 residues. The V and J ends lost 1 base and 3 bases, in that order; junction bases with no gene match: 6. The CDR3 nucleotides are TGTGCCAGCAGCTTAGTAGGGGGCCCTCTCTACGAGCAGTACTTC. Amino acid sequence: CASSLVGGPLYEQYF.

The chain joins TRBV19 to TRBJ1-1; D remains unclear. V lost 3 bases and J lost 3, with 5 bases in between. Germline values: CDR1 LNHDA, CDR2 SQIVND (reference sequence). The length of the CDR3 is 12 residues. The CDR3 reads CASSIVDTEAFF. The CDR3 nucleotides are TGTGCCAGTAGTATCGTTGACACTGAAGCTTTCTTT.

This clone was picked up one time. The rearrangement links TRBV9 to TRBJ2-1; a weak D match, TRBD2 (5 bases). CDR1 and CDR2 from the germline V gene are SGDLS and YYNGEE. CDR3 length: 13 residues. The V gene lost 0 bases and the J gene lost 12 bases, with 13 bases spanning the gap. CDR3 DNA: TGTGCCAGCAGCGTAGAGGAGGATATTGGGCAGTTCTTC. Translation gives CASSVEEDIGQFF.

V and J are TRBV28 and TRBJ1-5; the match to TRBD1 covers 7 bases. Losses at the gene ends were 6 bases for V and 2 bases for J; bases not matched to a gene: 7. There are 15 residues in the CDR3. Germline lookup yields CDR1 MDHEN and CDR2 SYDVKM. CDR3 sequence: CASRKTGQGNQPQHF. In nucleotides, the CDR3 is TGTGCCAGCAGAAAGACAGGGCAAGGCAATCAGCCCCAGCATTTT.

This clone came up once. The genes are TRBV11-2 and TRBJ2-1; 8 positions match TRBD2. This CDR3 spans 16 amino acids. V gave up 4 bases and J gave up 1 base; unmatched junction bases: 6. Germline assignment: CDR1 SGHAT and CDR2 FQNNGV. CDR3 amino acids: CASSSTSGHSYNEQFF. In DNA form, the CDR3 reads TGTGCCAGCAGCTCTACTAGCGGCCATTCCTACAATGAGCAGTTCTTC. Supplemented by reference TRBV11-2 and TRBJ2-1, the full variable domain reads EAGVAQSPRYKIIEKRQSVAFWCNPISGHATLYWYQQILGQGPKLLIQFQNNGVVDDSQLPKDRFSAERLKGVDSTLKIQPAKLEDSAVYLCASSSTSGHSYNEQFFGPGTRLTVL.

The chain recombines TRBV28 with TRBJ2-3, with a weak D call TRBD1 (6 bases). The CDR3 is made up of 14 amino acids. Germline V lookup: CDR1 MDHEN, CDR2 SYDVKM. V lost 5 bases and J lost 1, with 10 bases in between. DNA for the CDR3: TGTGCCAGCAGTCAGGACAGAGGCACAGATACGCAGTATTTT. This sequence encodes CASSQDRGTDTQYF.

This clone has just a few counts. The CDR3 DNA is TGTGCCAGCAGGGGGACAGGGGTCTCACCCCTCCACTTT. Protein: CASRGTGVSPLHF. The genes are TRBV28 and TRBJ1-6; 10 positions agree with TRBD1. CDR1 and CDR2 from the germline V gene are MDHEN and SYDVKM. The V segment lost 6 bases and the J segment 10 bases; nucleotides outside the gene matches: 3. The CDR3 runs 13 residues.

V usage is TRBV6-4 and J usage is TRBJ2-1, with 7 bases aligning to TRBD1. Germline V gives CDR1 MRHNA, CDR2 SNTAGT. V was clipped by 6 bases and J by 8 bases; unmatched bases: 1. The CDR3 runs to 11 residues. The CDR3 loop is CASRGGDEQFF. DNA of the CDR3: TGTGCCAGCAGAGGGGGCGATGAGCAGTTCTTC.